The clone carrying this T cell receptor (beta chain) came up many times. This specimen belongs to a study of T cells in Graves' hyperthyroidism and ophthalmopathy. Uncontrolled infection, other autoimmune disease, pregnancy or lactation excluded patients. Isolation of PBMCs was performed on approximately 10 ml fresh peripheral blood. This CDR3 spans 14 amino acids. Trimming removed 4 bases from V and 0 bases from J; junction bases left unmatched: 6. Germline V CDR1 and CDR2: DFQATT, SNEGSKA (reference sequence). Amplified TCR beta CDR3 regions derived from RNA transcripts. The TCR CDR3 was amplified in a first-round RT-PCR using the HTBI primer set. Using its own MiXCR run on the multiplex PCR reads, TCRdb lists one record per CDR3 protein. The sample has over 700,000 distinct CDR3 sequences, roughly a third seen once.

The V and J genes are TRBV20-1 and TRBJ2-7, with TRBD1 matching 7 bases. The sample comprised blood. This TCR derives from a middle-aged woman with Graves' hyperthyroidism. The CDR3: CSATIGTDSYEQYF. CDR3 bases: TGCAGTGCTACAATCGGGACAGACTCCTACGAGCAGTACTTC.